This TCR beta chain is drawn from a study of cytomegalovirus exposure and HLA in healthy donors. The CDR3 spans 15 residues. Germline-derived CDR1 and CDR2 are SGHAT and FQNNGV. Germline trimming cut 8 bases from V and 11 bases from J; bases unmatched to any gene: 18. Worth noting for this clone: The antigen is unknown.

Points from the study as a whole: Among donors in an Asian-associated ancestry cluster, a later analysis reportedly found fewer N-insertions than the roughly 700-donor mean. Cytomegalovirus-associated TCR beta chains were listed, numbering some 150.

Healthy individuals who donated bone marrow served as the donors. The study ran its PCR with 60 Vbeta and 13 Jbeta primers. The protocol was immunoSEQ multiplex PCR, while the TCRdb copy is restricted to in-frame clones and leaves out a portion. This sample has over 70,000 clones, with less than 85% found just once. The chain has TRBV11-2 and TRBJ1-3, with 7 bases that match TRBD1. The TCR sequence derives from a woman aged 45-65 years in good health and CMV-seropositive. Sequenced material: PBMCs. CDR3 amino acids: CASRRMTGSLSSIYF. In nucleotides, the CDR3 is TGTGCCAGCCGACGTATGACAGGGTCCTTATCCTCCATATATTTT.